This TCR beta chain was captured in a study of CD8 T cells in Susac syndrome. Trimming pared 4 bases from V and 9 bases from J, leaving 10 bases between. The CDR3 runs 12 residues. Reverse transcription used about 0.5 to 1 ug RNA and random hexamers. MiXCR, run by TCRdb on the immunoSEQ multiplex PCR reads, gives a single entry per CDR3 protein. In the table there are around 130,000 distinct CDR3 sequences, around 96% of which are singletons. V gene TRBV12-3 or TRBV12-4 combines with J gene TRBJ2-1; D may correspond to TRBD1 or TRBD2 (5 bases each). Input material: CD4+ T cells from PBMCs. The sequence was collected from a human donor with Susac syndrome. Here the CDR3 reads CASSWGWFEQFF. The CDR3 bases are TGTGCCAGCAGTTGGGGGTGGTTTGAGCAGTTCTTC.